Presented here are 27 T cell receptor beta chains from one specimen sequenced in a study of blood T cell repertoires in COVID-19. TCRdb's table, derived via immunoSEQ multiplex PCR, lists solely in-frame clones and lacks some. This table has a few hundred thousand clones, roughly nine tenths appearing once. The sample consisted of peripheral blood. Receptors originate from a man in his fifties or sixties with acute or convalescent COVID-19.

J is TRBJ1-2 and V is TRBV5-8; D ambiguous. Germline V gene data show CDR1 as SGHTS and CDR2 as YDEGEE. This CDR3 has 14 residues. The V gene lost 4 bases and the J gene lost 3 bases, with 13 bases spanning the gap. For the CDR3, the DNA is TGTGCCAGCAGCACCCGTACGGGAGACTATGGCTACACCTTC. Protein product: CASSTRTGDYGYTF.

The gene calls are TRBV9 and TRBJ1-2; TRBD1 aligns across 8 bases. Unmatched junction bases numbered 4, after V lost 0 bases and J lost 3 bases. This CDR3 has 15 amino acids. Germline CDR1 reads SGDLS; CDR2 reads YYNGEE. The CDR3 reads CASSVATGGDYGYTF. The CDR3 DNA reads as TGTGCCAGCAGCGTAGCTACAGGGGGGGACTATGGCTACACCTTC. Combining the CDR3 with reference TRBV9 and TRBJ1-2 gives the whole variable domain DSGVTQTPKHLITATGQRVTLRCSPRSGDLSVYWYQQSLDQGLQFLIQYYNGEERAKGNILERFSAQQFPDLHSELNLSSLELGDSALYFCASSVATGGDYGYTFGSGTRLTVV.

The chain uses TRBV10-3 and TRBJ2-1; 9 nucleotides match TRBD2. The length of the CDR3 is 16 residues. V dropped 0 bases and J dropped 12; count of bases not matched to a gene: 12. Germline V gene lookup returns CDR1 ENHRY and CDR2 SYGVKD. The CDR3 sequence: CAISESTSGTRVGQFF. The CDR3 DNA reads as TGTGCCATCAGTGAGTCGACTAGCGGCACCCGGGTCGGGCAGTTCTTC.

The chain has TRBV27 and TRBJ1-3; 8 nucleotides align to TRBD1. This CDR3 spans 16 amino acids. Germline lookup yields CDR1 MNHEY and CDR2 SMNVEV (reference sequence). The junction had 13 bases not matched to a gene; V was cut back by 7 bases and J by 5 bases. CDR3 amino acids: CASTLKDRVYRNTIYF. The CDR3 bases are TGTGCCAGCACCCTAAAGGACAGGGTCTATAGAAACACCATATATTTT.

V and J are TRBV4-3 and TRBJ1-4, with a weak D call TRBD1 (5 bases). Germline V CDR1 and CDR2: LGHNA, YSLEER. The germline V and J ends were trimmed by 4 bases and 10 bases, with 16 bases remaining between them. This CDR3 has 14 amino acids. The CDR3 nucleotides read TGCGCCAGCAGCCCCCGACCCAGGGAGGGAAAACTGTTTTTT. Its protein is CASSPRPREGKLFF.

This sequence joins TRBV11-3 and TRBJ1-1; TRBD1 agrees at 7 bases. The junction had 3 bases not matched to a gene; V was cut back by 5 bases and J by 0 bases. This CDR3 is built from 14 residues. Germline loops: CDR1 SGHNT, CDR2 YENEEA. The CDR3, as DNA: TGTGCCAGCAGCCGGGACAGCATGAACACTGAAGCTTTCTTT. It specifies CASSRDSMNTEAFF.

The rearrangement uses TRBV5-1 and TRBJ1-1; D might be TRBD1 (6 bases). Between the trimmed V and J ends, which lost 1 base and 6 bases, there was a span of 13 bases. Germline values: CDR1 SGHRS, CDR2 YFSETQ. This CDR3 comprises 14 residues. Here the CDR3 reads CASSLTTGPAEAFF. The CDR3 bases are TGCGCCAGCAGCTTGACCACAGGGCCCGCTGAAGCTTTCTTT.

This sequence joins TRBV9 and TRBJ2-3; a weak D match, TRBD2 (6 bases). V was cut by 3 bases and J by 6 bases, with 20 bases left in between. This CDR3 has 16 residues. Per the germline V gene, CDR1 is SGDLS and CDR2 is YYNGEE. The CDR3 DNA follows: TGTGCCAGCAGCGAGTGGGGGGAGCGGCTGGAGGATACGCAGTATTTT. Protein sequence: CASSEWGERLEDTQYF.

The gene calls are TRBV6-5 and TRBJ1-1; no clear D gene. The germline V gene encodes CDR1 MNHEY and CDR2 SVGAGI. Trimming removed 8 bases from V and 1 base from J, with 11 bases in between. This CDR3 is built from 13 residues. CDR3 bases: TGTGCCAGCGTTGCACGGGAGAACACTGAAGCTTTCTTT. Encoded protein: CASVARENTEAFF.

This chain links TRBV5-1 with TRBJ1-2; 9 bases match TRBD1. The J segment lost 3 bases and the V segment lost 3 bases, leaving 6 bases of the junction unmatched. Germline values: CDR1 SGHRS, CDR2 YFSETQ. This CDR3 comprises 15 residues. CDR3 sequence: CASSSPTGGDYGYTF. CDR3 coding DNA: TGCGCCAGCAGCTCGCCTACAGGGGGCGACTATGGCTACACCTTC.

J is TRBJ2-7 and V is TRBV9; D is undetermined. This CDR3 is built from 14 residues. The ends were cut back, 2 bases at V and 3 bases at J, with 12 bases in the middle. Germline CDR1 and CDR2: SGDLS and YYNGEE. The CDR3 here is CASSVRVLGYEQYF. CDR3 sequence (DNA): TGTGCCAGCAGCGTCCGGGTCCTAGGCTACGAGCAGTACTTC.

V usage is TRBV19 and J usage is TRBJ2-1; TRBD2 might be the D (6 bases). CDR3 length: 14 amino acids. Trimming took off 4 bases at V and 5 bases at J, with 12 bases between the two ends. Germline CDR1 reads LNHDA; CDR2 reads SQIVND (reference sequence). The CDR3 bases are TGTGCCAGTAGTAGGGACTCCACCGACAATGAGCAGTTCTTC. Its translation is CASSRDSTDNEQFF.

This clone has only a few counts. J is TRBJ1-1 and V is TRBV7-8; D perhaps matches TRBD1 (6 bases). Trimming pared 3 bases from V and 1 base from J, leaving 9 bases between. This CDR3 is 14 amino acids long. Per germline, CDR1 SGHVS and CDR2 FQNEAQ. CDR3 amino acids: CASSFLQGNTEAFF. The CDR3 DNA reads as TGTGCCAGCAGCTTCCTACAGGGGAACACTGAAGCTTTCTTT.

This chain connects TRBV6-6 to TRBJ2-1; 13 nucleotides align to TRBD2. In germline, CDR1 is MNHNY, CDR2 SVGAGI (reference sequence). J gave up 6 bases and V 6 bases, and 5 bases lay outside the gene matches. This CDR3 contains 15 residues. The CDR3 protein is CASSSGTSGTNEQFF. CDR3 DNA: TGTGCCAGCAGCTCCGGGACTAGCGGGACCAATGAGCAGTTCTTC.

Here the CDR3 reads CASSRGQGNRNQPQHF. As DNA, the CDR3 is TGTGCCAGCAGCCGGGGACAGGGGAATCGAAATCAGCCCCAGCATTTT. The chain recombines TRBV5-8 with TRBJ1-5; 10 positions agree with TRBD1. Germline CDR1 SGHTS, CDR2 YDEGEE. The CDR3 is 16 residues long. Unmatched junction bases numbered 8, after V lost 4 bases and J lost 4 bases.

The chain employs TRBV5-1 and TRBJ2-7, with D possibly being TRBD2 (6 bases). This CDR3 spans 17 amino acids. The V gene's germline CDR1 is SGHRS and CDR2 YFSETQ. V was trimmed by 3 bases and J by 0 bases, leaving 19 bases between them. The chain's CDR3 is CASSYGTPGRSSYEQYF. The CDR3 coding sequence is TGCGCCAGCAGCTACGGGACTCCTGGCCGGAGCTCCTACGAGCAGTACTTC.

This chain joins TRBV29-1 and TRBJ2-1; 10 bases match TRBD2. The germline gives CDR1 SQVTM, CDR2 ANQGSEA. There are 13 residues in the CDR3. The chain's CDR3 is CTLRASGSYEQFF. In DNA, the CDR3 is TGCACCTTAAGGGCTAGCGGGAGCTATGAGCAGTTCTTC.

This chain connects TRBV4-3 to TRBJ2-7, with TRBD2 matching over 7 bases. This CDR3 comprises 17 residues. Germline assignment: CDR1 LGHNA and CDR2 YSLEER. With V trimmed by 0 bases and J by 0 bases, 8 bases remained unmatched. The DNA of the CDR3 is TGCGCCAGCAGCCAAGATCGGGGTAGCGGGTTCTCCTACGAGCAGTACTTC. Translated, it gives CASSQDRGSGFSYEQYF.

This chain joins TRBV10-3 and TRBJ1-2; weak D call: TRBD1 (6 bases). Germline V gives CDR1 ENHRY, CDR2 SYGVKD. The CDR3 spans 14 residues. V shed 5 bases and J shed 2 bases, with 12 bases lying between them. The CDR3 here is CAISPRDINYGYTF. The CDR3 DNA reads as TGTGCCATCAGTCCCAGGGACATAAACTATGGCTACACCTTC.

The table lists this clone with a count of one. Here the CDR3 reads CASSGGLAGVETQYF. The CDR3 DNA reads as TGTGCCAGCAGTGGGGGACTAGCGGGAGTTGAGACCCAGTACTTC. The chain recombines TRBV25-1 with TRBJ2-5; TRBD2 matches 14 bases. The J segment lost 5 bases and the V segment lost 4 bases, leaving 3 bases of the junction unmatched. Germline V gene lookup returns CDR1 MGHDK and CDR2 SYGVNS. This CDR3 is 15 amino acids long.

For the CDR3, the DNA is TGTGCCAGCAGTTCTCCGGGCTCCCCGGGAACTCGTTACGAGCAGTACTTC. Translation gives CASSSPGSPGTRYEQYF. The rearrangement uses TRBV27 and TRBJ2-7; TRBD2 is a possible D gene (5 bases). The CDR3 is made up of 17 amino acids. The V and J ends lost 4 bases and 4 bases respectively, with 23 bases between them. Germline V CDR1 and CDR2: MNHEY, SMNVEV (reference sequence).

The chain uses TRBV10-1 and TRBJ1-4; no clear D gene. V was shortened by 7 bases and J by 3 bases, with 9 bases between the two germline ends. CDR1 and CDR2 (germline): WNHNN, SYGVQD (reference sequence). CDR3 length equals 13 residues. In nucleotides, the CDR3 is TGCGCCAGCACCCCTCGGGCTAATGAAAAACTGTTTTTT. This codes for CASTPRANEKLFF.

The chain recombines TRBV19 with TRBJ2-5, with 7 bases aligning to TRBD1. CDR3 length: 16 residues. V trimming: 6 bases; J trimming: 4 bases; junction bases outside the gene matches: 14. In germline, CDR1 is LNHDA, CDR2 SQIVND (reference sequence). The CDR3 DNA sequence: TGTGCCAGTAGCAACCTTAGGGACAGTGGGGGAGAGACCCAGTACTTC. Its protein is CASSNLRDSGGETQYF.

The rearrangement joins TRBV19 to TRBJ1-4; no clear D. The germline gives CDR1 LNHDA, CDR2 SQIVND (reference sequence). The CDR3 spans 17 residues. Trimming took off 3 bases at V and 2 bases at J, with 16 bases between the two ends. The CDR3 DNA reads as TGTGCCAGTAGTATGAACAGCTATCCCCCCACTAATGAAAAACTGTTTTTT. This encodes CASSMNSYPPTNEKLFF. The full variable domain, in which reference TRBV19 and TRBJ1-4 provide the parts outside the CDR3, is DGGITQSPKYLFRKEGQNVTLSCEQNLNHDAMYWYRQDPGQGLRLIYYSQIVNDFQKGDIAEGYSVSREKKESFPLTVTSAQKNPTAFYLCASSMNSYPPTNEKLFFGSGTQLSVL.

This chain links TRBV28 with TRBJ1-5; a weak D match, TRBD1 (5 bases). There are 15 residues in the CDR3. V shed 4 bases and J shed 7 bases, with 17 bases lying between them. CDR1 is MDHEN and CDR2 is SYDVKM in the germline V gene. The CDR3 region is CASSWGRVDGQPQHF. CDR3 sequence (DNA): TGTGCCAGCAGTTGGGGGAGGGTTGACGGACAGCCCCAGCATTTT.

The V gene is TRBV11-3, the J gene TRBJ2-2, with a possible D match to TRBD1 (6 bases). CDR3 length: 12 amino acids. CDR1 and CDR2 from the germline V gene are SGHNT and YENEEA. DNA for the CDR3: TGTGCTACCAGGGGTTCCACCGGGGAGCTGTTTTTT. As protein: CATRGSTGELFF. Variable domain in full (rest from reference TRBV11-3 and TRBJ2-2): EAGVVQSPRYKIIEKKQPVAFWCNPISGHNTLYWYLQNLGQGPELLIRYENEEAVDDSQLPKDRFSAERLKGVDSTLKIQPAELGDSAVYLCATRGSTGELFFGEGSRLTVL.

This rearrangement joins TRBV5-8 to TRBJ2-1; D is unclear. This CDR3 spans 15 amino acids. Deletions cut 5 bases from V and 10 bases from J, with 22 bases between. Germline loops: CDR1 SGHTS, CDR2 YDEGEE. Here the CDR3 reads CASRPHGSSFEEQFF. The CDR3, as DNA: TGTGCCAGCAGGCCACACGGGTCTAGTTTTGAGGAGCAGTTCTTC.